The 4 T cell receptor beta chains below all came from one sample that was sequenced in a study of tissue T cells after allogeneic stem cell transplantation. Sequencing used immunoSEQ multiplex PCR; TCRdb keeps in-frame clones, though not all of them. The sample holds roughly 45,000 clones, about 73% seen once. Material for sequencing was sorted cells pooled from one or two spleens. These receptors were collected from a pool of C57BL/6 mice in good health.

Of note for this clone: The gene symbols are mouse symbols. Read data end 1 residue before the CDR3 end; the end is taken from the germline J gene. The chain combines TRBV26 with TRBJ2-5; no clear D gene. Germline-derived CDR1 and CDR2 are KGHPV and FQNQEV (reference sequence). V was pared by 4 bases and J by 2 bases, with 7 bases between. The CDR3 length is 13 residues. The sequenced part of the CDR3 DNA is TGTGCCAGCAGTCGACAAATCCAAGACACCCAGTAC. Amino acid sequence: CASSRQIQDTQY. The complete CDR3 protein is CASSRQIQDTQYF.

With respect to this clone: Mouse germline and gene names are used. The CDR3 extends 1 residue past the end of the read, so its final part is completed from the germline J gene. The chain is built from TRBV31 and TRBJ1-6; TRBD1 might be the D (6 bases). TRBJ1-6 is labeled an ORF, and its function is uncertain. CDR3 size: 16 residues. Trimming shortened V by 0 bases and J by 3 bases, and 12 bases separated the two germline ends. Germline V CDR1 and CDR2: GKSSPN, SITVG. CDR3 loop: CAWSLEGGGYNSPLYF. The DNA read from the CDR3 is TGTGCCTGGAGTCTAGAGGGGGGAGGCTATAATTCGCCCCTCTAC.

On this clone: Genes and germline come from the mouse. The DNA ends 1 residue before the CDR3 does, and the rest of the CDR3 is filled in from the germline J gene. The chain recombines TRBV31 with TRBJ2-4, with D unresolved. Germline CDR1 reads GKSSPN; CDR2 reads SITVG. Trimming left V 0 bases short and J 1 base short, with 2 bases between. The CDR3 has 12 amino acids. CDR3 DNA, as far as it was read: TGTGCCTGGAGTCTAGGTCAAAACACCTTGTAC. Protein product: CAWSLGQNTLY. The CDR3 reads in full as CAWSLGQNTLYF.

This clone turned up a few times. All gene names here are mouse names. Read coverage stops 1 residue before the CDR3 terminus; the germline J gene supplies the remainder. The identical CDR3 is also encoded by other nucleotide sequences in the sample. V usage is TRBV13-2 and J usage is TRBJ1-3, with TRBD1 as a possible D gene (5 bases). CDR1 NNHNN and CDR2 SYGAGS come from the germline V gene (reference sequence). The CDR3 covers 14 residues. V lost 2 bases and J lost 0, with 6 bases in between. CDR3 DNA, as far as it was read: TGTGCCAGCGGTGAGACAGATTCTGGAAATACGCTCTAT. Protein: CASGETDSGNTLY. The whole CDR3 sequence is CASGETDSGNTLYF.